This T cell receptor (beta chain) was retrieved from a study of response to subunit inactivated influenza vaccine (dated by TCRdb to 2016 to 2019). Looking at the study overall: To follow how T cells responded to a trivalent subunit inactivated influenza vaccine, the researchers relied on deep quantitative profiling of the T cell receptor repertoire. What the authors observed across the whole study: It was suggested by the authors that each seasonal influenza vaccination may recruit only a limited number of new T cells.

At the junction V is shortened by 3 bases and J by 2 bases; bases outside the gene matches: 7. Reading the germline V gene gives CDR1 SGHRS and CDR2 YFSETQ. The CDR3 holds 16 amino acids from the cysteine to the phenylalanine. The only DNA kept is the CDR3, 48 bases in frame from the first base. This clonotype was picked up a small number of times. Its antigen target is currently unknown. No clone much larger than this one lies a single base away; base qualities are absent. Library preparation employed RT-PCR. Instrument used: Illumina HiSeq 2500. TCRdb itself trimmed the public reads at Q25 with fastp, ran MiXCR and retained productive beta chains. Every distinct CDR3 protein forms one entry, paired with its most common genes and DNA. For this sample the table gives roughly 500,000 distinct CDR3 sequences, of which roughly 25% were detected only once. The biggest ten clones account for under 3.5% of the sample.

The sample also formed part of further work on T cells expressing NK-cell markers. As that second paper reports: TCR beta cDNA libraries were made by 5'RACE template switching that added a universal primer site and unique molecular identifiers. Three sorted T-cell subsets (CD3+CD56+NKG2C+, CD3+CD56+NKG2C- and CD3+CD56-NKG2C+) from under 10 donors had their TCR beta-chain repertoires profiled. Among the eight sequenced donors, seven were HCMV-seropositive and one was HCMV-seronegative. To restrict sorting to alphabetaTCR-expressing T cells, an anti-gammadeltaTCR antibody was added in several experiments. In roughly 6 donors, the dominant CD3+CD56+NKG2C+ clonotypes were among the top 10 CD8+ clonotypes and accounted for roughly 1.0-7.5% of CD8+ T cells. Those dominant clonotypes were again the most abundant among CD3+CD56-NKG2C+ cells in a handful of donors, at roughly 28.3-60.1%. Whether the expanded NKG2C-expressing T cell clones were specific for HCMV antigens was left unclear. The study sequenced eight donors, all healthy volunteers chosen at random: three men and five women. To determine HCMV serostatus, a commercial ELISA kit was used to detect HCMV-specific IgG in serum. Ficoll density gradient centrifugation was used to isolate peripheral blood mononuclear cells from blood. Magnetic immunoseparation with Miltenyi isolation kits was used to isolate CD4+ and CD8+ T cells from PBMC. cDNA synthesis was primed from the TCR beta constant segment and was followed by two successive PCR amplification steps. Illumina HiSeq 2000/2500, MiSeq or NextSeq was used to sequence libraries as 2 x 150 bp reads. MIGEC handled demultiplexing of the reads and grouping by UMI, while MiTCR was used to assemble and quantify clonotypes. To exclude erroneous sequences, any TCR cDNA sequence not supported by at least two reads was discarded. Downstream repertoire analysis used the tcR package, and clonotypes were matched across fractions by CDR3 nucleotide sequence plus V segment. Antigen specificity was annotated against VDJdb with VDJmatch, allowing one amino acid substitution in CDR3.

The TCR sequence derives from a man between 50 and 59 years old who received an inactivated influenza vaccine. Donor details come from another sample of the same person, matched by shared clones. The source was CD4+ T cells sorted from PBMCs, collected roughly 12 days after vaccination. The chain employs TRBV5-1 and TRBJ2-1, and 8 bases in between align with TRBD2. The DNA sequence is TGCGCCAGCAGCTCGCTAGCGGGTACCACCTACAATGAGCAGTTCTTC. This is translated as CASSSLAGTTYNEQFF.